A single sample is the source of the 30 T cell receptor beta chains below, sequenced in a study of T cells in Graves' hyperthyroidism and ophthalmopathy. It was RNA transcripts that yielded the amplified TCR beta CDR3 regions. TCR CDR3 underwent first-round RT-PCR with the HTBI primer set. TCRdb recomputed calls from the multiplex PCR reads with MiXCR, one row per CDR3 protein. Among about 600,000 distinct CDR3 sequences listed, roughly 16% were seen once. The sequenced sample was blood. Every receptor here comes from a woman aged 40 to 55 with Graves' ophthalmopathy.

This chain joins TRBV9 and TRBJ1-5; D gene uncertain. The V gene lost 1 base and the J gene lost 4 bases, with 6 bases spanning the gap. This CDR3 spans 13 amino acids. Germline loops: CDR1 SGDLS, CDR2 YYNGEE. CDR3 DNA sequence: TGTGCCAGCAGCGTATTAGGGAATCAGCCCCAGCATTTT. It yields the protein CASSVLGNQPQHF. The whole variable domain, filled in from reference TRBV9 and TRBJ1-5, reads DSGVTQTPKHLITATGQRVTLRCSPRSGDLSVYWYQQSLDQGLQFLIQYYNGEERAKGNILERFSAQQFPDLHSELNLSSLELGDSALYFCASSVLGNQPQHFGDGTRLSIL.

The chain carries TRBV2 and TRBJ1-5; no reliable D call. Trimming removed 5 bases from V and 4 bases from J, with 12 bases in between. Germline V gives CDR1 SNHLY, CDR2 FYNNEI. This CDR3 is 14 amino acids long. The CDR3: CASSIHSQNQPQHF. DNA for the CDR3: TGTGCCAGCAGTATCCATAGCCAAAATCAGCCCCAGCATTTT.

This clonotype was observed at least ten times. The chain combines TRBV6-5 with TRBJ2-1; 7 nucleotides align to TRBD2. The V gene end was trimmed by 0 bases and the J gene end by 8 bases; junction bases not matched to a gene: 10. Germline values: CDR1 MNHEY, CDR2 SVGAGI. The CDR3 is 16 amino acids. The CDR3 sequence: CASSYSTTGGPDEQFF. CDR3 nucleotides: TGTGCCAGCAGTTACTCGACGACGGGAGGCCCCGATGAGCAGTTCTTC.

V and J are TRBV19 and TRBJ1-1; D might be TRBD1 (6 bases). Trimming removed 5 bases at V and 8 bases at J, with 18 bases between. This CDR3 region has 14 residues. From germline, CDR1 is LNHDA and CDR2 SQIVND (reference sequence). CDR3: CASSDRIRQAEAFF. The CDR3 nucleotides are TGTGCCAGTAGTGACCGAATAAGACAGGCAGAAGCTTTCTTT. The whole variable domain, filled in from reference TRBV19 and TRBJ1-1, reads DGGITQSPKYLFRKEGQNVTLSCEQNLNHDAMYWYRQDPGQGLRLIYYSQIVNDFQKGDIAEGYSVSREKKESFPLTVTSAQKNPTAFYLCASSDRIRQAEAFFGQGTRLTVV.

This clonotype turned up a few times. V usage is TRBV6-1 and J usage is TRBJ1-2, with D possibly being TRBD1 (5 bases). Germline CDR1 MNHNS, CDR2 SASEGT. The length of the CDR3 is 13 residues. Trimming took 3 bases from V and 8 from J, leaving 13 bases between them. CDR3 sequence reads: CASSEKGTRGYTF. CDR3 DNA: TGTGCCAGCAGTGAGAAAGGGACGAGAGGCTACACCTTC.

In this sample, this clonotype turned up a few times. The chain links TRBV11-3 to TRBJ1-6; D not certain. The V and J ends lost 5 bases and 3 bases respectively, with 14 bases between them. The CDR3 has 16 amino acids. Germline lookup yields CDR1 SGHNT and CDR2 YENEEA. CDR3 residues: CASSNSVQLYNSPLHF. DNA for the CDR3: TGTGCCAGCAGCAATTCAGTTCAGCTCTATAATTCACCCCTCCACTTT.

This chain connects TRBV11-1 to TRBJ2-3; tentative D call: TRBD2 (7 bases). This CDR3 is built from 16 residues. Germline V CDR1 and CDR2: SGHAT, FQDESV (reference sequence). Trimming left V 5 bases short and J 3 bases short, with 18 bases between. CDR3 protein: CASSGQLAAGTDTQYF. Written as DNA, the CDR3 is TGTGCCAGCAGCGGACAGCTAGCGGCTGGAACAGATACGCAGTATTTT. Full variable domain (remainder filled in from reference TRBV11-1 and TRBJ2-3): EAEVAQSPRYKITEKSQAVAFWCDPISGHATLYWYRQILGQGPELLVQFQDESVVDDSQLPKDRFSAERLKGVDSTLKIQPAELGDSAMYLCASSGQLAAGTDTQYFGPGTRLTVL.

This clonotype was seen many times. The chain couples TRBV28 to TRBJ2-7; D is unresolved. There are 12 residues in the CDR3. V was shortened by 6 bases and J by 2 bases, with 8 bases between the two germline ends. Germline values: CDR1 MDHEN, CDR2 SYDVKM. In DNA form, the CDR3 reads TGTGCCAGCAGGGTAGGTGCCTACGAGCAGTACTTC. Amino acids: CASRVGAYEQYF. The entire variable domain, with the rest obtained from reference TRBV28 and TRBJ2-7, is as follows: DVKVTQSSRYLVKRTGEKVFLECVQDMDHENMFWYRQDPGLGLRLIYFSYDVKMKEKGDIPEGYSVSREKKERFSLILESASTNQTSMYLCASRVGAYEQYFGPGTRLTVT.

This chain uses TRBV12-3 or TRBV12-4 with TRBJ2-1; D possibly corresponds to TRBD1 (5 bases). The CDR3 is 16 amino acids. Trimming left V 0 bases short and J 7 bases short, with 16 bases between. The CDR3 nucleotides read TGTGCCAGCAGTTTAGCGGAATTAGCCAAGGGGAATGAGCAGTTCTTC. Translation: CASSLAELAKGNEQFF.

This clonotype was observed many times. The rearrangement joins TRBV20-1 to TRBJ2-1; TRBD1 matches at 9 bases. This CDR3 contains 12 residues. Germline CDR1 reads DFQATT; CDR2 reads SNEGSKA (reference sequence). The V and J ends lost 5 bases and 9 bases, in that order; junction bases with no gene match: 5. The CDR3 sequence is CSARGQGGEQFF. The CDR3 DNA reads TGCAGTGCTCGGGGACAGGGAGGTGAGCAGTTCTTC.

The chain links TRBV20-1 to TRBJ2-2; D not resolved. Trimming took off 1 base at V and 1 base at J, with 10 bases between the two ends. Germline V gives CDR1 DFQATT, CDR2 SNEGSKA (reference sequence). This CDR3 is 15 amino acids long. This CDR3 is CSARGGIQNTGELFF. CDR3 bases: TGCAGTGCTAGAGGTGGTATACAGAACACCGGGGAGCTGTTTTTT.

This clonotype was seen only a few times. V is TRBV19 and J is TRBJ2-1, with 8 bases that match TRBD2. This CDR3 has 15 amino acids. CDR1 is LNHDA and CDR2 is SQIVND in the germline V gene (reference sequence). Germline trimming cut 5 bases from V and 8 bases from J; bases unmatched to any gene: 11. CDR3 nucleotide sequence: TGTGCCAGTAGTCTCGGACTAGCTCGGCGCGATGAGCAGTTCTTC. This sequence encodes CASSLGLARRDEQFF.

This clonotype occurred a few times. V is TRBV18 and J is TRBJ2-2; 8 bases agree with TRBD2. Germline values: CDR1 KGHSH, CDR2 LQKENI. V dropped 2 bases and J dropped 2; count of bases not matched to a gene: 7. The CDR3 loop spans 17 amino acids. CDR3 sequence (DNA): TGTGCCAGCTCACCAACCCGACTAGCGCGAAACACCGGGGAGCTGTTTTTT. Translating it yields CASSPTRLARNTGELFF.

This clonotype was seen many times. This rearrangement joins TRBV27 to TRBJ2-1; 7 nucleotides align to TRBD2. Germline CDR1 MNHEY, CDR2 SMNVEV (reference sequence). V lost 8 bases and J lost 2; bases outside the gene matches: 9. This CDR3 is 15 amino acids long. The CDR3 bases are TGTGCCAGCGGGAACGGCGGGAGTCCCTACAATGAGCAGTTCTTC. It translates to CASGNGGSPYNEQFF.

This clonotype showed up many times. The chain joins TRBV6-2 or TRBV6-3 to TRBJ2-3, with a weak D call TRBD2 (6 bases). This CDR3 has 16 amino acids. Germline V lookup: CDR1 MNHEY, CDR2 SVGEGT. Trimming shortened V by 5 bases and J by 3 bases, and 18 bases separated the two germline ends. CDR3 sequence reads: CASSAVSGLQTDTQYF. DNA for the CDR3: TGTGCCAGCAGTGCCGTCTCGGGACTCCAGACAGATACGCAGTATTTT.

As regards this clonotype: A much larger clone differs from this one at a single base, so this may be a read error. V gene TRBV6-1 combines with J gene TRBJ2-1; possibly TRBD2 for D (6 bases). The V and J ends lost 2 bases and 0 bases respectively, with 20 bases between them. The germline V gene encodes CDR1 MNHNS and CDR2 SASEGT. CDR3 size: 19 residues. The CDR3 loop reads CASSERGTHSFNSYNEQFF. The DNA for the CDR3 is TGTGCCAGCAGTGAACGCGGGACCCACAGTTTTAACTCCTACAATGAGCAGTTCTTC.

This clonotype was recorded at least ten times. CDR3 residues: CASSPTRPGREALNEQFF. The CDR3, as DNA: TGTGCCAGCTCACCGACACGTCCAGGGCGGGAGGCCCTTAATGAGCAGTTCTTC. V and J are TRBV18 and TRBJ2-1; 8 bases align to TRBD2. V dropped 3 bases and J dropped 7; count of bases not matched to a gene: 17. This CDR3 contains 18 residues. Germline CDR1 and CDR2: KGHSH and LQKENI.

This clonotype was recorded at least ten times. The rearrangement uses TRBV3-1 and TRBJ1-1; the match to TRBD1 covers 8 bases. V lost 3 bases, J lost 5 bases, and 5 bases stayed unmatched. Germline V lookup: CDR1 LGHDT, CDR2 YNNKEL (reference sequence). The CDR3 runs to 14 residues. DNA for the CDR3: TGTGCCAGCAGCCACCGGGACAGGCGGACTGAAGCTTTCTTT. This sequence encodes CASSHRDRRTEAFF. Full variable domain (rest looked up from reference TRBV3-1 and TRBJ1-1): DTAVSQTPKYLVTQMGNDKSIKCEQNLGHDTMYWYKQDSKKFLKIMFSYNNKELIINETVPNRFSPKSPDKAHLNLHINSLELGDSAVYFCASSHRDRRTEAFFGQGTRLTVV.

This clonotype was observed at least ten times. The CDR3 sequence: CASSPLRFSDEQFF. The DNA of the CDR3 is TGTGCCAGCAGCCCCCTACGTTTCTCAGATGAGCAGTTCTTC. The chain is built from TRBV11-2 and TRBJ2-1; D not certain. V was cut by 5 bases and J by 8 bases, with 16 bases left in between. Germline values: CDR1 SGHAT, CDR2 FQNNGV. This CDR3 comprises 14 residues.

Many counts were recorded for this clonotype. The V gene is TRBV5-1, the J gene TRBJ1-1; D possibly corresponds to TRBD1 (5 bases). Germline V lookup: CDR1 SGHRS, CDR2 YFSETQ. This CDR3 spans 15 amino acids. Trimming took off 4 bases at V and 2 bases at J, with 15 bases between the two ends. The CDR3 here is CASSPQTDSNTEAFF. CDR3 sequence (DNA): TGCGCCAGCAGCCCCCAGACCGACAGCAACACTGAAGCTTTCTTT. Based on the CDR3 plus reference TRBV5-1 and TRBJ1-1, the full variable domain is KAGVTQTPRYLIKTRGQQVTLSCSPISGHRSVSWYQQTPGQGLQFLFEYFSETQRNKGNFPGRFSGRQFSNSRSEMNVSTLELGDSALYLCASSPQTDSNTEAFFGQGTRLTVV.

This clonotype was counted only a few times. The chain carries TRBV15 and TRBJ1-2, with TRBD1 matching over 7 bases. Germline V gives CDR1 LNHNV, CDR2 YYDKDF (reference sequence). The CDR3 is made up of 16 amino acids. After removal of 0 bases from V and 5 bases from J, the junction contained 9 bases not matched to a gene. The CDR3 nucleotides read TGTGCCACCAGCAGAGATGGGGAACCGGGACAGTATGGCTACACCTTC. Its protein is CATSRDGEPGQYGYTF.

This clonotype occurred many times. The rearrangement uses TRBV7-9 and TRBJ2-2, with 11 positions matching TRBD2. This CDR3 region has 18 residues. Germline V gives CDR1 SEHNR, CDR2 FQNEAQ (reference sequence). Trimming at V came to 4 bases and at J to 3 bases, leaving 10 bases not matched to a gene. CDR3 protein: CASSSLKTSGTDTGELFF. The CDR3, as DNA: TGTGCCAGCAGCTCACTAAAGACTAGCGGGACAGACACCGGGGAGCTGTTTTTT.

The chain links TRBV3-1 to TRBJ1-4; D is unclear. CDR1 and CDR2 (germline): LGHDT, YNNKEL (reference sequence). There are 14 residues in the CDR3. Trimming pared 0 bases from V and 3 bases from J, leaving 5 bases between. This CDR3 reads CASSQDTANEKLFF. CDR3 sequence (DNA): TGTGCCAGCAGCCAAGACACGGCTAATGAAAAACTGTTTTTT.

This clonotype came up once. This rearrangement joins TRBV11-2 to TRBJ2-5; 8 bases map to TRBD1. CDR3 length: 16 amino acids. Germline values: CDR1 SGHAT, CDR2 FQNNGV. V was clipped by 0 bases and J by 4 bases; unmatched bases: 7. CDR3 sequence (DNA): TGTGCCAGCAGCTTAGACAGGGGGCGCGGTAGAGAGACCCAGTACTTC. Its translation is CASSLDRGRGRETQYF.

The genes are TRBV6-1 and TRBJ2-4; tentatively, D is TRBD2 (6 bases). This CDR3 region has 17 residues. The germline V gene encodes CDR1 MNHNS and CDR2 SASEGT. Trimming shortened V by 6 bases and J by 0 bases, and 18 bases separated the two germline ends. This CDR3 reads CASSDGERVGAKNIQYF. Written as DNA, the CDR3 is TGTGCCAGCAGCGATGGGGAGCGGGTTGGAGCCAAAAACATTCAGTACTTC.

The chain joins TRBV5-4 to TRBJ2-1; D is possibly TRBD1 or TRBD2 (5 bases each). CDR1 and CDR2 from the germline V gene are SGHNT and YYREEE (reference sequence). CDR3 length equals 15 residues. Trimming removed 4 bases from V and 5 bases from J, with 16 bases in between. This CDR3 reads CASSLLTRDDNEQFF. The CDR3 bases are TGTGCCAGCAGCCTACTAACAAGGGACGACAATGAGCAGTTCTTC.

This clonotype was counted a few times. J is TRBJ2-1 and V is TRBV9, with 13 bases that match TRBD2. The germline V gene has CDR1 SGDLS and CDR2 YYNGEE. V shed 3 bases and J 2 bases; nucleotides not matched to a gene: 2. CDR3 length equals 16 residues. The CDR3: CASSATSGGAYNEQFF. The CDR3 DNA sequence: TGTGCCAGCAGCGCAACTAGCGGGGGGGCCTACAATGAGCAGTTCTTC.

This clonotype was counted at least ten times. The chain recombines TRBV20-1 with TRBJ1-2, with 8 bases lining up with TRBD1. The germline V gene has CDR1 DFQATT and CDR2 SNEGSKA (reference sequence). The CDR3 covers 15 residues. The J segment lost 0 bases and the V segment lost 2 bases, leaving 5 bases of the junction unmatched. In DNA, the CDR3 is TGCAGTGCTAGAACCCGGGACAGGACTAACTATGGCTACACCTTC. Translation gives CSARTRDRTNYGYTF.

This clonotype appeared many times. The chain carries TRBV30 and TRBJ1-4; D might be TRBD1 (5 bases). Trimming took 0 bases from V and 7 from J, leaving 9 bases between them. The CDR3 runs to 13 residues. Germline CDR1 reads GTSNPN; CDR2 reads SVGIG (reference sequence). The CDR3 spells CAWSVGAGEKLFF. The CDR3 nucleotides are TGTGCCTGGAGTGTCGGGGCGGGTGAAAAACTGTTTTTT.

As concerns this clonotype: The junction differs from germline at one of its ends, possibly a read error. This chain connects TRBV2 to TRBJ2-1, with 10 bases matching TRBD2. Germline V gives CDR1 SNHLY, CDR2 FYNNEI. The CDR3 extends over 15 amino acids. The CDR3 spells CASSDPGLARNEQFF. As DNA, the CDR3 is TGCGCCAGCAGTGATCCGGGACTAGCGAGGAATGAGCAGTTCTTC.